The present T cell receptor beta chain was sequenced within a study of blood T cell repertoires in COVID-19. Study-wide context: Samples of COVID-19 (acute and convalescent) were obtained from the United States, Italy and Spain. The cDNA or gDNA used as material had been derived from T cells, B-cell-depleted T cells, or PBMCs.

In this sample, this clone turned up a few times. Original handling: From reference gene primer amplification, estimates of nucleated cell counts were derived. The method was immunoSEQ multiplex PCR; TCRdb's version includes in-frame clones alone and lacks a portion of them. That table gives V, J and clone size, and the DNA gave D and trimming. The table has fewer than 75,000 clones, approximately 79% seen once. There are 14 residues in the CDR3. From germline, CDR1 is SEHNR and CDR2 FQNEAQ (reference sequence). Between the trimmed V and J ends, which lost 0 bases and 4 bases, there was a span of 9 bases.

Sequencing was performed on peripheral blood. This TCR was sampled from a woman between 55 and 75 years old with acute or convalescent COVID-19. The chain recombines TRBV7-9 with TRBJ1-1; TRBD1 might be the D (6 bases). The CDR3 reads CASSLAGGGTEAFF. The CDR3 DNA follows: TGTGCCAGCAGCTTAGCAGGGGGGGGCACTGAAGCTTTCTTT.